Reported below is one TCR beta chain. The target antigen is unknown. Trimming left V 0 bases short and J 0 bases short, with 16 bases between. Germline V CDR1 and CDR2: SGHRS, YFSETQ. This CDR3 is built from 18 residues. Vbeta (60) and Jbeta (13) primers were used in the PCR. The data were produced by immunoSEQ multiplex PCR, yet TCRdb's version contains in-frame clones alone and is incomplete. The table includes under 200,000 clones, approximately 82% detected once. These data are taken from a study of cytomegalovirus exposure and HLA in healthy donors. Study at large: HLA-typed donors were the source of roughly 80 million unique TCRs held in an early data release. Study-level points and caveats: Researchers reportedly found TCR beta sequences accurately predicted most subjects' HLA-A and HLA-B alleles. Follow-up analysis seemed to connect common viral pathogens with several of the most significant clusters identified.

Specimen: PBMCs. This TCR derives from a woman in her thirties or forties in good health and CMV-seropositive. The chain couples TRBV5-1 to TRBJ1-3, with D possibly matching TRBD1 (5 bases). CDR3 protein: CASSLEGLGGSSGNTIYF. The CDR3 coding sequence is TGCGCCAGCAGCTTGGAGGGGCTCGGGGGGAGCTCTGGAAACACCATATATTTT.